Following are 6 T cell receptor beta chains from one sample sequenced in a study of T cells after posttransplantation cyclophosphamide. Sequenced by immunoSEQ multiplex PCR; TCRdb stores in-frame clones only, minus some. This table has roughly 18,000 clones, over 80% appearing once. Sequences were obtained from memory CD4+ T cells sorted from blood. These receptors originate from a man younger than 40 in good health and a related stem cell transplant donor.

The genes are TRBV4-2 and TRBJ1-2, with TRBD1 as a possible D gene (5 bases). Germline CDR1 reads LGHNA; CDR2 reads YNFKEQ. V was clipped by 3 bases and J by 3 bases, with 14 bases between them. The CDR3 contains 15 residues. The CDR3 DNA reads as TGTGCCAGCAGCCAGGCGGGACGGACTTACTATGGCTACACCTTC. Its protein is CASSQAGRTYYGYTF.

CDR3 nucleotide sequence: TGTGCCAGCAACCCCAGAATAGGGGCTGGGGCCAACGTCCTGACTTTC. It encodes CASNPRIGAGANVLTF. The gene calls are TRBV27 and TRBJ2-6, with D possibly being TRBD1 (5 bases). This CDR3 spans 16 amino acids. CDR1 and CDR2 from the germline V gene are MNHEY and SMNVEV (reference sequence). V was pared by 7 bases and J by 2 bases, with 15 bases between.

The V call is TRBV5-1, the J call TRBJ2-5; 10 nucleotides align to TRBD2. CDR3 size: 17 residues. V trimming: 2 bases; J trimming: 4 bases; junction bases outside the gene matches: 11. The germline V gene encodes CDR1 SGHRS and CDR2 YFSETQ. This chain's CDR3 is CASSFGGTSVIGETQYF. The CDR3 bases are TGCGCCAGCAGCTTTGGTGGGACTAGCGTGATTGGAGAGACCCAGTACTTC.

The rearrangement links TRBV4-2 to TRBJ2-3; 9 bases map to TRBD2. CDR1 and CDR2 (germline): LGHNA, YNFKEQ. The length of the CDR3 is 16 residues. V gave up 4 bases and J gave up 4 bases; unmatched junction bases: 9. The CDR3 DNA follows: TGTGCCAGCAGCCCCCAGGTAGCGGGGGTCCCAGATACGCAGTATTTT. It encodes CASSPQVAGVPDTQYF.

The J gene is TRBJ1-2, the V gene TRBV7-6; tentative D call: TRBD1 (6 bases). V dropped 1 base and J dropped 8 bases, with 11 bases sitting between them. Looked up from germline, CDR1 is SGHVS and CDR2 is FNYEAQ. There are 13 residues in the CDR3. This CDR3 reads CASSLVQGEGYTF. The CDR3 nucleotides read TGTGCCAGCAGCTTAGTACAGGGCGAGGGCTACACCTTC.

V gene TRBV6-4 combines with J gene TRBJ2-2; 12 bases fit TRBD2. J gave up 2 bases and V 6 bases, and 7 bases lay outside the gene matches. CDR3 length: 17 residues. Germline-derived CDR1 and CDR2 are MRHNA and SNTAGT. The CDR3 loop is CASRLGLAGLNTGELFF. CDR3 in DNA: TGTGCCAGCAGACTAGGACTAGCGGGGCTAAACACCGGGGAGCTGTTTTTT.